This entry lists 24 T cell receptor beta chains sequenced from one sample in a study of somatic mutations in cytotoxic T cells in rheumatoid arthritis. Using immunoSEQ multiplex PCR, the repertoire was profiled, and TCRdb retains in-frame clones only, with some absent. The table records roughly 13,000 clones, roughly 82% of them present only once. The material sequenced was CD8+ T cells sorted from blood. Source of these receptors: an adult with rheumatoid arthritis.

The chain joins TRBV7-6 to TRBJ2-5; the D gene could be TRBD1 or TRBD2 (5 bases each). Germline-derived CDR1 and CDR2 are SGHVS and FNYEAQ. The CDR3 covers 14 residues. Trimming pared 6 bases from V and 5 bases from J, leaving 16 bases between. The CDR3 region is CASSYGGGHETQYF. CDR3 DNA sequence: TGTGCCAGCAGTTATGGTGGGGGTCACGAGACCCAGTACTTC.

This chain uses TRBV10-3 with TRBJ1-1, with D uncertain. Per germline, CDR1 ENHRY and CDR2 SYGVKD. The V end was cut by 8 bases, the J end by 0 bases, with 7 bases between. The CDR3 runs to 12 residues. The CDR3: CAIEGLNTEAFF. The CDR3 DNA is TGTGCCATCGAGGGCCTGAACACTGAAGCTTTCTTT.

The J gene is TRBJ2-7, the V gene TRBV27; D is uncertain. The CDR3 runs to 14 residues. Germline V gives CDR1 MNHEY, CDR2 SMNVEV (reference sequence). V dropped 3 bases and J dropped 4 bases, with 13 bases sitting between them. The CDR3 loop is CASSFGQVGYEQYF. CDR3 in DNA: TGTGCCAGCAGTTTCGGGCAGGTAGGGTACGAGCAGTACTTC.

V is TRBV5-5 and J is TRBJ2-7; D tentatively fits TRBD1 or TRBD2 (6 bases each). Germline loops: CDR1 SGHKS, CDR2 YYEKEE (reference sequence). The CDR3 contains 12 residues. Trimming took 2 bases from V and 7 from J, leaving 10 bases between them. The CDR3 coding sequence is TGTGCCAGCAGCTTAGGGGGGAGGGAGCAGTACTTC. As protein: CASSLGGREQYF.

The chain carries TRBV5-8 and TRBJ2-5; D is possibly TRBD2 (5 bases). This CDR3 spans 12 amino acids. From germline, CDR1 is SGHTS and CDR2 YDEGEE. V lost 4 bases and J 5 bases, leaving 9 bases between the germline ends. The CDR3 DNA reads TGTGCCAGCAGCGGAGGAAGGGAGACCCAGTACTTC. Its protein product is CASSGGRETQYF.

The chain combines TRBV7-9 with TRBJ2-3, with 7 bases aligning to TRBD2. V dropped 4 bases and J dropped 2; count of bases not matched to a gene: 6. The CDR3 consists of 15 residues. Germline V gene lookup returns CDR1 SEHNR and CDR2 FQNEAQ (reference sequence). CDR3 sequence: CASSSRDYYTDTQYF. CDR3 bases: TGTGCCAGCAGCTCCCGGGACTACTACACAGATACGCAGTATTTT.

CDR3 amino acids: CASSIGDRGLYEQYF. The CDR3 DNA sequence: TGTGCCAGTAGTATCGGTGACAGGGGCCTCTACGAGCAGTACTTC. This chain joins TRBV19 and TRBJ2-7; 8 nucleotides agree with TRBD1. The CDR3 covers 15 residues. The germline gives CDR1 LNHDA, CDR2 SQIVND (reference sequence). Unmatched junction bases numbered 7, after V lost 3 bases and J lost 3 bases. Filled out from reference TRBV19 and TRBJ2-7, the complete variable domain reads DGGITQSPKYLFRKEGQNVTLSCEQNLNHDAMYWYRQDPGQGLRLIYYSQIVNDFQKGDIAEGYSVSREKKESFPLTVTSAQKNPTAFYLCASSIGDRGLYEQYFGPGTRLTVT.

The J gene is TRBJ1-1, the V gene TRBV5-5; the D is unclear. The germline V gene has CDR1 SGHKS and CDR2 YYEKEE (reference sequence). V was clipped by 0 bases and J by 4 bases, with 7 bases between them. The CDR3 covers 13 residues. The CDR3 is CASSLGVGTEAFF. The CDR3 DNA reads TGTGCCAGCAGCTTGGGAGTCGGCACTGAAGCTTTCTTT.

In its sample, this clone was seen once. The chain uses TRBV28 and TRBJ2-5, with D perhaps assigned TRBD1 or TRBD2 (6 bases each). V lost 6 bases to trimming and J lost 2 bases, with 25 bases between them. The germline gives CDR1 MDHEN, CDR2 SYDVKM. The CDR3 covers 18 residues. This CDR3 is CASSAPGGGGILQETQYF. CDR3 DNA: TGTGCCAGCAGCGCACCTGGCGGAGGGGGAATCCTTCAAGAGACCCAGTACTTC.

The V gene is TRBV13, the J gene TRBJ2-5; 8 nucleotides agree with TRBD2. CDR3 size: 15 residues. The trim removed 3 bases at V and 5 bases at J, leaving 8 bases unmatched. Germline CDR1 PRHDT, CDR2 FYEKMQ (reference sequence). The CDR3: CASSLAGGAGETQYF. In nucleotides, the CDR3 is TGTGCCAGCAGCTTGGCCGGGGGGGCCGGGGAGACCCAGTACTTC.

The chain has TRBV4-3 and TRBJ1-5; D gene ambiguous. The CDR3 consists of 15 residues. V lost 1 base and J lost 2, with 9 bases in between. Germline V gives CDR1 LGHNA, CDR2 YSLEER. This CDR3 is CASSQAMSGNQPQHF. The DNA for the CDR3 is TGCGCCAGCAGCCAAGCGATGTCAGGCAATCAGCCCCAGCATTTT.

The rearrangement links TRBV4-2 to TRBJ1-1; TRBD1 might be the D (5 bases). Trimming stripped 0 bases from V and 1 base from J, with 12 bases between. From germline, CDR1 is LGHNA and CDR2 YNFKEQ. The CDR3 length is 16 residues. The CDR3 nucleotides are TGTGCCAGCAGCCAAGATCTGGGGCGGAGGAACACTGAAGCTTTCTTT. Residues: CASSQDLGRRNTEAFF.

The chain couples TRBV9 to TRBJ2-3; D is possibly TRBD2 (6 bases). The CDR3 runs to 14 residues. CDR1 SGDLS and CDR2 YYNGEE come from the germline V gene. The V end was cut by 0 bases, the J end by 5 bases, with 10 bases between. The CDR3 here is CASSVVGRGDTQYF. Written as DNA, the CDR3 is TGTGCCAGCAGCGTAGTAGGGCGGGGAGATACGCAGTATTTT.

V and J are TRBV6-5 and TRBJ2-7; maybe TRBD2 (5 bases). This CDR3 spans 13 amino acids. In germline, CDR1 is MNHEY, CDR2 SVGAGI. Trimming removed 6 bases at V and 4 bases at J, with 13 bases between. CDR3 nucleotides: TGTGCCAGCAGCCGAGCGGAGACTTACGAGCAGTACTTC. Amino acids: CASSRAETYEQYF.

The V gene is TRBV28, the J gene TRBJ1-2; a weak D match, TRBD1 (6 bases). CDR1 and CDR2 from the germline V gene are MDHEN and SYDVKM. Trimming removed 5 bases at V and 5 bases at J, with 18 bases between. This CDR3 region has 15 residues. CDR3 nucleotides: TGTGCCAGCAGTACTTGGGGGGGCGGATCGTATGGCTACACCTTC. Amino acid sequence: CASSTWGGGSYGYTF.

The chain is built from TRBV11-2 and TRBJ2-1; D may be TRBD1 (6 bases). The CDR3 has 15 residues. The V gene's germline CDR1 is SGHAT and CDR2 FQNNGV. Trimming removed 4 bases from V and 8 bases from J, with 18 bases in between. The DNA for the CDR3 is TGTGCCAGCAGCTCAGGGGCAGGTCCGATGTATGAGCAGTTCTTC. Its protein is CASSSGAGPMYEQFF. The full variable domain, rest sourced from reference TRBV11-2 and TRBJ2-1, is EAGVAQSPRYKIIEKRQSVAFWCNPISGHATLYWYQQILGQGPKLLIQFQNNGVVDDSQLPKDRFSAERLKGVDSTLKIQPAKLEDSAVYLCASSSGAGPMYEQFFGPGTRLTVL.

The chain employs TRBV7-7 and TRBJ2-1; tentatively, D is TRBD1 or TRBD2 (6 bases each). The germline V gene has CDR1 SSHAT and CDR2 FNYEAQ (reference sequence). The V end lost 1 base, the J end lost 6 bases, and 13 bases lay between the germline ends. This CDR3 contains 15 residues. The CDR3 protein is CASSLVWGAGNEQFF. The CDR3 DNA sequence: TGTGCCAGCAGCTTAGTTTGGGGGGCTGGCAATGAGCAGTTCTTC. Complete variable domain (other parts from reference TRBV7-7 and TRBJ2-1): GAGVSQSPRYKVTKRGQDVTLRCDPISSHATLYWYQQALGQGPEFLTYFNYEAQPDKSGLPSDRFSAERPEGSISTLTIQRTEQRDSAMYRCASSLVWGAGNEQFFGPGTRLTVL.

The V call is TRBV19, the J call TRBJ2-7, with 10 bases that match TRBD1. The V gene end was trimmed by 5 bases and the J gene end by 3 bases; junction bases not matched to a gene: 7. Germline V CDR1 and CDR2: LNHDA, SQIVND (reference sequence). CDR3 size: 15 residues. The CDR3 sequence: CASSGSGTGVYEQYF. The CDR3 DNA is TGTGCCAGTAGTGGGTCCGGGACAGGGGTCTACGAGCAGTACTTC.

The chain links TRBV18 to TRBJ2-5; unclear D gene. The CDR3 covers 13 residues. Trimming stripped 0 bases from V and 4 bases from J, with 6 bases between. Germline V gene sequence: CDR1 KGHSH, CDR2 LQKENI. The chain's CDR3 is CASSPPGLETQYF. In nucleotides, the CDR3 is TGTGCCAGCTCACCACCGGGGTTAGAGACCCAGTACTTC.

V and J are TRBV29-1 and TRBJ2-2; 11 nucleotides match TRBD2. The V gene's germline CDR1 is SQVTM and CDR2 ANQGSEA. The CDR3 totals 16 residues. V lost 3 bases to trimming and J lost 3 bases; unmatched junction nucleotides: 6. CDR3 sequence (DNA): TGCAGCGTTGAGCTACTAGCGGGGGCCCACACCGGGGAGCTGTTTTTT. Translated: CSVELLAGAHTGELFF.

This clone was seen only a few times. The chain couples TRBV4-1 to TRBJ2-7; tentatively, D is TRBD1 (5 bases). Deletions cut 1 base from V and 3 bases from J, with 10 bases between. CDR3 length: 14 residues. Germline V gives CDR1 MGHRA, CDR2 YSYEKL. This chain's CDR3 is CASSQVSGLYEQYF. The CDR3 DNA follows: TGCGCCAGCAGCCAAGTGTCAGGGCTCTACGAGCAGTACTTC.

The J gene is TRBJ2-1, the V gene TRBV28; 7 bases line up with TRBD1. The V gene's germline CDR1 is MDHEN and CDR2 SYDVKM. V gave up 1 base and J gave up 4 bases; unmatched junction bases: 10. The CDR3 consists of 17 residues. The CDR3 spells CASSLSTGHLRYNEQFF. The CDR3 DNA follows: TGTGCCAGCAGTTTATCGACAGGGCACCTACGATACAATGAGCAGTTCTTC.

The chain joins TRBV13 to TRBJ2-1, with TRBD2 identical over 8 bases. This CDR3 is 17 amino acids long. V gave up 0 bases and J gave up 5 bases; unmatched junction bases: 9. Germline V gene data show CDR1 as PRHDT and CDR2 as FYEKMQ (reference sequence). As DNA, the CDR3 is TGTGCCAGCAGCTTAGGCGGGGAACTAGCGGCCAACAATGAGCAGTTCTTC. This sequence encodes CASSLGGELAANNEQFF.

The V gene is TRBV7-3, the J gene TRBJ2-7; D gene ambiguous. V lost 5 bases, J lost 3 bases, and 17 bases lay in between. CDR3 length: 15 amino acids. CDR1 is SGHTA and CDR2 is FQGTGA in the germline V gene. Here the CDR3 reads CASSPNGPSDYEQYF. In nucleotides, the CDR3 is TGTGCCAGCAGCCCTAACGGGCCAAGTGACTACGAGCAGTACTTC.